This TCR beta chain was obtained from a study of identical twins. Each CDR3 protein gets one entry after TCRdb re-called the 5' RACE reads with MiXCR. The sample has 400,000 to 550,000 distinct CDR3 sequences; roughly a fifth are singletons. This clonotype appeared a few times. Its specificity is not known. General observations from the study: Analyses based on zero insertions could be partly confounded by invariant MAIT and iNKT cells.

Germline V CDR1 and CDR2: GTSNPN, SVGIG (reference sequence). The CDR3 contains 12 residues. Deletions cut 3 bases from V and 5 bases from J, with 11 bases between. The data also belong to a second study, concerning T cells expressing NK-cell markers. As that study records: Restricting sorting to alpha-beta TCR T cells was achieved in several experiments by an anti-gamma-delta TCR antibody. No clear determination of HCMV specificity was made for expanded NKG2C+ T cell clones.

The source of this sequence is a woman aged 18-29 years in good health. The chain has TRBV30 and TRBJ2-7, with a possible D match to TRBD1 (6 bases). Sequenced input: CD4+ T cells sorted from blood. CDR3 sequence: CAWRYNRDEQYF. The CDR3, as DNA: TGTGCCTGGAGATACAACAGGGACGAGCAGTACTTC.